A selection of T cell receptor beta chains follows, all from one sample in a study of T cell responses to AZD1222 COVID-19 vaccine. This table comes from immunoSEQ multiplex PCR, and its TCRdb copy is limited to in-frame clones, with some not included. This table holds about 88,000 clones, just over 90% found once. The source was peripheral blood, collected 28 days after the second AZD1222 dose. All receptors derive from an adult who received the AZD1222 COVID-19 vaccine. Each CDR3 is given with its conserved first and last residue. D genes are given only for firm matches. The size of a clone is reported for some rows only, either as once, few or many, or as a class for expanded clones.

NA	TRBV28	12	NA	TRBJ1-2	TGTGCCAGCAGTTCATCGGGCTATGGCTACACCTTC	CASSSSGYGYTF
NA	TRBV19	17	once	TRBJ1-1	TGTGCCAGTAGTATATTCTGGCGGGACGGGATGAACACTGAAGCTTTCTTT	CASSIFWRDGMNTEAFF
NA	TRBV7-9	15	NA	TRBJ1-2	TGTGCCAGCAGTTCCGTGGCGGGACAATGGAATGGCTACACCTTC	CASSSVAGQWNGYTF
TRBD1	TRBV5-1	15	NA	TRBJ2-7	TGCGCCAGCAGCTTGTCAGGACAGGGGACCTCCGAGCAGTACTTC	CASSLSGQGTSEQYF
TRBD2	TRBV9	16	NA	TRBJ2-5	TGTGCCAGCAGCGTAGGAGGACTAGCGAGCCAAGAGACCCAGTACTTC	CASSVGGLASQETQYF
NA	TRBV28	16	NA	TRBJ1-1	TGTGCCAGCAGTTCGATTATTCGAGGAGGGGCCACTGAAGCTTTCTTT	CASSSIIRGGATEAFF
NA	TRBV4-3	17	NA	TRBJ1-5	TGCGCCAGCAGCCAAGCACTAGCGGGGGCGGGTAATCAGCCCCAGCATTTT	CASSQALAGAGNQPQHF
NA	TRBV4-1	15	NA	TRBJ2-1	TGCGCCAGCAGCCAAGGGCAGGGGGGTTACAATGAGCAGTTCTTC	CASSQGQGGYNEQFF
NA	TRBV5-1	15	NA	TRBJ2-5	TGCGCCAGCAGCTTGGTGGGTACTCAAGGGAAGACCCAGTACTTC	CASSLVGTQGKTQYF
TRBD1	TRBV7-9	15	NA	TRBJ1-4	TGTGCCAGCAGCTTAGCGGGGACAGGGGCAGGAAAACTGTTTTTT	CASSLAGTGAGKLFF
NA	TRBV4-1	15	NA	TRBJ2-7	TGCGCCAGCAGCCAAAGCCAAGGGCCGTCTTACGAGCAGTACTTC	CASSQSQGPSYEQYF
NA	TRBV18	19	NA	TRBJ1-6	TGTGCCAGCTCGTCGGGACAATACCCCCCGAGCTCCTATAATTCACCCCTCCACTTT	CASSSGQYPPSSYNSPLHF
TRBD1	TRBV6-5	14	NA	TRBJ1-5	TGTGCCAGCAGTCCCGACAGGGGGCGACAGCCCCAGCATTTT	CASSPDRGRQPQHF
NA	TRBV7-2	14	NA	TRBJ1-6	TGTGCCAGCAGCTTAGCGGGAAGGAATTCACCCCTCCACTTT	CASSLAGRNSPLHF
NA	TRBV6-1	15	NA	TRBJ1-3	TGTGCCAGCAGTGAAACAGGAGCCTCTGGAAACACCATATATTTT	CASSETGASGNTIYF
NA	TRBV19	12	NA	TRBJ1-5	TGTGCCAGTAAAGGGATGAATCAGCCCCAGCATTTT	CASKGMNQPQHF
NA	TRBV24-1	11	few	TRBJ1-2	TGTGCCACCAGTGATTGGAAGGGCTACACCTTC	CATSDWKGYTF
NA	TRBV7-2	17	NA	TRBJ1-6	TGTGCCAGCAGCTCTGCGAGGCTCAGCTCCTATAATTCACCCCTCCACTTT	CASSSARLSSYNSPLHF
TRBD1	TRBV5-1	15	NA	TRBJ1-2	TGCGCCAGCCAACCTAGAACAGGGGTTTACTATGGCTACACCTTC	CASQPRTGVYYGYTF
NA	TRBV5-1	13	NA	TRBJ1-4	TGCGCCAGCAGCTTGGAGGGAAATGAAAAACTGTTTTTT	CASSLEGNEKLFF
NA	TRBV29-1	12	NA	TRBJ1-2	TGCAGCGTTGTGGAGGGGGACTATGGCTACACCTTC	CSVVEGDYGYTF
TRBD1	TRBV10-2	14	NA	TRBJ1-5	TGCGCCAGCAGTGAGGAGGGGGCTAATCAGCCCCAGCATTTT	CASSEEGANQPQHF
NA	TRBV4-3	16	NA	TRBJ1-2	TGCGCCAGCAGCCAAGTGCACCAGGGGCTTAACTATGGCTACACCTTC	CASSQVHQGLNYGYTF
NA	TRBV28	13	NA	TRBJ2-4	TGTGCCAGCAGCCCCCAGGGAACGGGCATTCAGTACTTC	CASSPQGTGIQYF